This paragraph covers one T cell receptor beta chain sequence. Antigen unknown. PCR amplification relied on 60 Vbeta primers (plus 13 Jbeta primers). The data were produced by immunoSEQ multiplex PCR, yet TCRdb's version contains in-frame clones alone and is incomplete. The table lists roughly 120,000 clones, more than 75% of them singletons. The data were taken from a study of cytomegalovirus exposure and HLA in healthy donors. Findings and limits, study-wide: Analysis was carried out at a later point, and it linked a missense DCLRE1C variant to TCR beta V- and J-gene trimming. HLA-A and HLA-B allele assignments for most subjects were reportedly predicted accurately using TCR beta sequences. CMV serostatus alone was available as immune exposure information.

The CDR3 covers 14 residues. This clonotype was obtained from a man aged 40-49 years in good health and CMV-seronegative. The chain recombines TRBV12-2 with TRBJ1-5; the table's D gene call, TRBD1, was not cross checked with the DNA. TRBV12-2 is reported as a pseudogene. Sequenced: PBMCs. The CDR3 nucleotides read TGTGCAAGTCGCACCACAGGGGAGCATCAGCCCCAGCATTTT. Protein sequence: CASRTTGEHQPQHF.